The next 21 T cell receptor beta chains were all read from a single sample in a study of siplizumab effects on memory and regulatory T cells. This table comes from immunoSEQ multiplex PCR, and its TCRdb copy is limited to in-frame clones, with some not included. Among about 85,000 clones listed, approximately 95% were seen once. Input material: CD8+ T cells sorted from blood. These receptors all stem from a human donor in good health.

The chain is built from TRBV7-9 and TRBJ1-1; weak D call: TRBD1 (6 bases). V was shortened by 4 bases and J by 4 bases, with 22 bases between the two germline ends. Germline V CDR1 and CDR2: SEHNR, FQNEAQ (reference sequence). This CDR3 has 17 amino acids. The CDR3 DNA sequence: TGTGCCAGCAGCTCGCCGGGACACGGGGAGAGGGGCACTGAAGCTTTCTTT. Its translation: CASSSPGHGERGTEAFF.

The chain carries TRBV5-6 and TRBJ1-1; D is uncertain. From germline, CDR1 is SGHDT and CDR2 YYEEEE. V lost 4 bases and J lost 2, with 9 bases in between. The CDR3 length is 13 residues. CDR3 region: CASSQNPNTEAFF. CDR3 nucleotides: TGTGCCAGCAGCCAAAACCCTAACACTGAAGCTTTCTTT.

V and J are TRBV10-3 and TRBJ2-7; 11 bases are shared with TRBD1. V lost 2 bases, J lost 2 bases, and 8 bases stayed unmatched. The CDR3 sequence is 17 residues long. CDR1 is ENHRY, CDR2 SYGVKD, per germline. CDR3 DNA: TGTGCCATCAGTGAGCTAACAGGACAGGGGGCTCCCTACGAGCAGTACTTC. Encoded protein: CAISELTGQGAPYEQYF.

The rearrangement joins TRBV7-8 to TRBJ2-7, with 11 bases fitting TRBD2. The J segment lost 1 base and the V segment lost 4 bases, leaving 3 bases of the junction unmatched. The CDR3 totals 15 residues. Per the germline V gene, CDR1 is SGHVS and CDR2 is FQNEAQ. The CDR3 spells CASSSLAGESYEQYF. CDR3 coding DNA: TGTGCCAGCAGCTCACTAGCGGGAGAGTCCTACGAGCAGTACTTC. The whole variable domain, filled in from reference TRBV7-8 and TRBJ2-7, reads GAGVSQSPRYKVAKRGQDVALRCDPISGHVSLFWYQQALGQGPEFLTYFQNEAQLDKSGLPSDRFFAERPEGSVSTLKIQRTQQEDSAVYLCASSSLAGESYEQYFGPGTRLTVT.

The chain couples TRBV2 to TRBJ2-1; no clear D gene. Germline CDR1 and CDR2: SNHLY and FYNNEI. With 4 bases removed from V and 4 bases from J, the gap between germline ends came to 26 bases. This CDR3 contains 19 residues. The CDR3 nucleotides read TGTGCCAGCAGTGTTGGAGCGTACGAAACCCAGCTTACGTACAATGAGCAGTTCTTC. Its translation: CASSVGAYETQLTYNEQFF.

The chain links TRBV29-1 to TRBJ2-7; TRBD2 is a possible D gene (5 bases). The germline V gene has CDR1 SQVTM and CDR2 ANQGSEA. The CDR3 is made up of 13 amino acids. V lost 7 bases, J lost 2 bases, and 15 bases lay in between. CDR3 amino acids: CSAQPAGAYEQYF. For the CDR3, the DNA is TGCAGCGCCCAACCCGCGGGCGCCTACGAGCAGTACTTC.

The CDR3 region is CASSVAISGRALSSYNEQFF. For the CDR3, the DNA is TGTGCCAGCAGCGTAGCTATTAGCGGGAGGGCCTTAAGCTCCTACAATGAGCAGTTCTTC. The chain links TRBV9 to TRBJ2-1, with 11 positions matching TRBD2. Trimming took 0 bases from V and 0 from J; bases not matched to a gene: 11. This CDR3 comprises 20 residues. The germline gives CDR1 SGDLS, CDR2 YYNGEE.

The J gene is TRBJ2-2, the V gene TRBV28; the D gene is possibly TRBD2 (5 bases). V lost 2 bases to trimming and J lost 4 bases, with 20 bases between them. Germline CDR1 is MDHEN and CDR2 is SYDVKM. CDR3 length: 18 residues. Written as DNA, the CDR3 is TGTGCCAGCAGTTTACCCTCTCGGAGGACGGAAGTCACCGGGGAGCTGTTTTTT. Encoded protein: CASSLPSRRTEVTGELFF.

This chain joins TRBV6-1 and TRBJ2-3; TRBD2 agrees at 7 bases. This CDR3 spans 17 amino acids. Germline V lookup: CDR1 MNHNS, CDR2 SASEGT. The V segment lost 1 base and the J segment 2 bases; nucleotides outside the gene matches: 9. CDR3 bases: TGTGCCAGCAGTGAAGTCTTGGCTAGCGGACTCACAGATACGCAGTATTTT. Translated: CASSEVLASGLTDTQYF.

In its sample, this clone was seen once. V is TRBV27 and J is TRBJ2-3; 7 positions agree with TRBD1. CDR3 size: 16 residues. Unmatched junction bases numbered 11, after V lost 5 bases and J lost 3 bases. Germline lookup yields CDR1 MNHEY and CDR2 SMNVEV (reference sequence). This CDR3 reads CASSLDRTGKTDTQYF. The CDR3 region has the DNA TGTGCCAGCAGTCTCGATCGGACAGGAAAAACAGATACGCAGTATTTT.

This chain joins TRBV9 and TRBJ1-2, with D uncertain. Trimming took 3 bases from V and 4 from J, leaving 4 bases between them. Germline V gene lookup returns CDR1 SGDLS and CDR2 YYNGEE. The CDR3 covers 11 residues. The CDR3 nucleotides read TGTGCCAGCAGCGGAATCTATGGCTACACCTTC. Its protein product is CASSGIYGYTF.

This chain connects TRBV4-2 to TRBJ2-7; TRBD2 aligns across 9 bases. The CDR3 extends over 16 amino acids. Germline V lookup: CDR1 LGHNA, CDR2 YNFKEQ. V was pared by 1 base and J by 1 base, with 5 bases of the junction left unmatched. CDR3 in DNA: TGTGCCAGCAGCCAAGTCAGCGGGAGGCTATCCTACGAGCAGTACTTC. Translation: CASSQVSGRLSYEQYF.

The rearrangement links TRBV9 to TRBJ1-3, with 8 positions matching TRBD1. This CDR3 comprises 16 residues. The V and J ends lost 3 bases and 2 bases, in that order; junction bases with no gene match: 7. Germline-derived CDR1 and CDR2 are SGDLS and YYNGEE. The CDR3, as DNA: TGTGCCAGCAGCGAGGGCCAGGGGGCTGCTGGAAACACCATATATTTT. It translates to CASSEGQGAAGNTIYF.

The rearrangement uses TRBV5-1 and TRBJ2-3; D possibly uses TRBD1 or TRBD2 (5 bases each). CDR1 and CDR2 from the germline V gene are SGHRS and YFSETQ. The CDR3 is 14 residues long. V lost 4 bases to trimming and J lost 1 base, with 10 bases between them. CDR3 sequence: CASSLGTGTDTQYF. The DNA for the CDR3 is TGCGCCAGCAGCCTGGGGACCGGCACAGATACGCAGTATTTT.

The rearrangement joins TRBV27 to TRBJ1-1, with 8 bases matching TRBD1. CDR3 length equals 15 residues. Germline values: CDR1 MNHEY, CDR2 SMNVEV (reference sequence). The V segment lost 5 bases and the J segment 1 base; nucleotides outside the gene matches: 6. CDR3 amino acids: CASSPSGTGNTEAFF. The CDR3 DNA reads as TGTGCCAGCAGTCCGTCCGGGACAGGGAACACTGAAGCTTTCTTT.

The chain couples TRBV10-1 to TRBJ2-3, with D perhaps being TRBD1 or TRBD2 (5 bases each). In germline, CDR1 is WNHNN, CDR2 SYGVQD (reference sequence). This CDR3 comprises 13 residues. Trimming removed 4 bases from V and 4 bases from J, with 9 bases in between. The CDR3 DNA is TGCGCCAGCAGTGCCGGGACGGCAGATACGCAGTATTTT. It is translated as CASSAGTADTQYF.

This chain connects TRBV9 to TRBJ2-2; TRBD1 is a possible D gene (6 bases). Trimming cost V 4 bases and J 1 base, with 17 bases left between them. This CDR3 has 17 residues. The germline V gene has CDR1 SGDLS and CDR2 YYNGEE. The CDR3 DNA is TGTGCCAGCAGCATCCCATCCGGGACAAAGAACACCGGGGAGCTGTTTTTT. This sequence encodes CASSIPSGTKNTGELFF.

The rearrangement links TRBV11-2 to TRBJ2-7; TRBD2 aligns across 8 bases. The CDR3 spans 13 residues. Germline-derived CDR1 and CDR2 are SGHAT and FQNNGV. Germline trimming cut 5 bases from V and 7 bases from J; bases unmatched to any gene: 7. CDR3 in amino acids: CASSSGRTGEQYF. CDR3 sequence (DNA): TGTGCCAGCAGCAGCGGGAGAACTGGGGAGCAGTACTTC.

The chain combines TRBV19 with TRBJ2-5; maybe TRBD1 (6 bases). This CDR3 has 18 residues. V was cut by 1 base and J by 3 bases, with 21 bases left in between. Germline CDR1 and CDR2: LNHDA and SQIVND (reference sequence). CDR3 DNA sequence: TGTGCCAGTAGTATAGTAGACAGGCGCGTTCGGGCCGAAGAGACCCAGTACTTC. Translating it yields CASSIVDRRVRAEETQYF.

The chain links TRBV19 to TRBJ2-7; D is uncertain. Looked up from germline, CDR1 is LNHDA and CDR2 is SQIVND (reference sequence). V was shortened by 2 bases and J by 6 bases, with 14 bases between the two germline ends. The CDR3 totals 14 residues. CDR3 residues: CASSITSSSAEQYF. The CDR3 nucleotides read TGTGCCAGTAGTATAACGTCCTCGTCGGCCGAGCAGTACTTC.

The rearrangement uses TRBV6-5 and TRBJ1-2; TRBD1 aligns across 8 bases. Trimming cost V 0 bases and J 4 bases; bases outside gene matches: 1. The CDR3 sequence is 14 residues long. Per germline, CDR1 MNHEY and CDR2 SVGAGI. The CDR3 loop is CASSYSGQGYGYTF. The CDR3 DNA is TGTGCCAGCAGTTACTCCGGACAGGGCTATGGCTACACCTTC.